The present T cell receptor (beta chain) was sequenced within a study of Ad26.COV2.S vaccination and SARS-CoV-2 variants. Overall study context: Intramuscular Ad26.COV2.S at 5x10^10 or 1x10^11 viral particles. Broader study findings: Once vaccination had occurred, spike-specific CD8+ and CD4+ T cell responses reportedly showed substantial breadth. Recipients of vaccine and of placebo showed similar breadth of their non-spike TCR repertoires.

The treatment was: approximately 18 received Ad26.COV2.S at low or high dose, single or two shots; five or six received placebo; per-sample allocation not given. Collection of samples fell on day 63 after the first vaccine or placebo injection. About this clone: Its antigen remains unknown.

Data came from immunoSEQ multiplex PCR; TCRdb stores just in-frame clones and leaves some out. There are roughly 500,000 clones in the sample; approximately 89% occur only once, and 2% to 3% lies in the top ten. Losses at the gene ends were 4 bases for V and 2 bases for J; bases not matched to a gene: 6. Germline V lookup: CDR1 LNHDA, CDR2 SQIVND (reference sequence). The CDR3 runs to 16 residues. The rearrangement uses TRBV19 and TRBJ1-2; 11 nucleotides agree with TRBD1. This clonotype was obtained from a person between 18 and 65 years old who received the Ad26.COV2.S COVID-19 vaccine or a placebo. The source material was peripheral blood, sampled in a trial of Ad26.COV2.S vaccine versus placebo. CDR3 sequence (DNA): TGTGCCAGTAGTAGACCGGGACAGGGGGAAAACTATGGCTACACCTTC. Translation gives CASSRPGQGENYGYTF.